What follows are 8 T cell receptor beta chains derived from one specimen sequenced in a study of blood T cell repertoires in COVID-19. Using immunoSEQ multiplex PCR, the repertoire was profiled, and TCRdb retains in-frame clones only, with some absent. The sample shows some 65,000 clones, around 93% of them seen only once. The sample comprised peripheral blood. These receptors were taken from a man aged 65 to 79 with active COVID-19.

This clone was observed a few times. CDR3 amino acids: CASSQDWWGEETGELFF. The CDR3 DNA is TGTGCCAGCAGCCAAGATTGGTGGGGGGAGGAGACCGGGGAGCTGTTTTTT. The rearrangement uses TRBV4-2 and TRBJ2-2, with a possible D match to TRBD2 (6 bases). The CDR3 covers 17 residues. The germline V gene encodes CDR1 LGHNA and CDR2 YNFKEQ. With 0 bases removed from V and 5 bases from J, the gap between germline ends came to 16 bases.

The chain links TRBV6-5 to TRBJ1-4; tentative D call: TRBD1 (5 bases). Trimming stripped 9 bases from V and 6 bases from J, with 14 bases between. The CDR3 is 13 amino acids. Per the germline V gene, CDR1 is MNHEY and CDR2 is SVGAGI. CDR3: CASDSRPYEKLFF. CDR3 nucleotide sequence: TGTGCCAGTGACAGTAGGCCTTATGAAAAACTGTTTTTT.

CDR3 loop: CSARQNTEAFF. DNA of the CDR3: TGCAGTGCTAGACAGAACACTGAAGCTTTCTTT. The chain links TRBV20-1 to TRBJ1-1, with no clear D. The germline V gene has CDR1 DFQATT and CDR2 SNEGSKA (reference sequence). V gave up 2 bases and J gave up 1 base, with 2 bases separating them. The CDR3 extends over 11 amino acids.

As DNA, the CDR3 is TGTGCCAGCAGCCTCAACCCTAGCGGGGGGGGCTACGAGCAGTACTTC. Protein product: CASSLNPSGGGYEQYF. The chain couples TRBV7-2 to TRBJ2-7, with TRBD2 matching 12 bases. V dropped 5 bases and J dropped 3; count of bases not matched to a gene: 8. The CDR3 runs to 16 residues. Germline V gene sequence: CDR1 SGHTA, CDR2 FQGNSA.

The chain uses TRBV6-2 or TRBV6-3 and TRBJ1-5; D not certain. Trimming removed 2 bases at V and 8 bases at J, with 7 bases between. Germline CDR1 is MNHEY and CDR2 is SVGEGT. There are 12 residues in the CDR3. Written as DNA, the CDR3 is TGTGCCAGCAGTTACACGCTAGAGCCCCAGCATTTT. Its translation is CASSYTLEPQHF.

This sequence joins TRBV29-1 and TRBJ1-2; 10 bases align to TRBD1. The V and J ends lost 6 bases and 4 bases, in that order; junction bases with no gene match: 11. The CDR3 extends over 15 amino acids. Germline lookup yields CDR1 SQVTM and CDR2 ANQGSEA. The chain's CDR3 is CSVGNTGTGVYGYTF. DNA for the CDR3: TGCAGCGTCGGTAACACCGGGACAGGGGTCTATGGCTACACCTTC.

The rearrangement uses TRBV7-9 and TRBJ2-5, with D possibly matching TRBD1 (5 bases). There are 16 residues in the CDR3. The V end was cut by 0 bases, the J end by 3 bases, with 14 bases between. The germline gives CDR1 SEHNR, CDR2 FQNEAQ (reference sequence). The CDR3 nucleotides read TGTGCCAGCAGCTTAGCTGGGGCCAATCGCAAAGAGACCCAGTACTTC. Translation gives CASSLAGANRKETQYF. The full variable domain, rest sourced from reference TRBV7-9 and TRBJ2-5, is DTGVSQNPRHKITKRGQNVTFRCDPISEHNRLYWYRQTLGQGPEFLTYFQNEAQLEKSRLLSDRFSAERPKGSFSTLEIQRTEQGDSAMYLCASSLAGANRKETQYFGPGTRLLVL.

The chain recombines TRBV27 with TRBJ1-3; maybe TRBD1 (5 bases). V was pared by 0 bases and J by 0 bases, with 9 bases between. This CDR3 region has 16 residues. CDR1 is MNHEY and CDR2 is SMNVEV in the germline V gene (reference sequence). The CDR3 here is CASSLSGAYSGNTIYF. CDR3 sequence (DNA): TGTGCCAGCAGTTTATCAGGGGCTTACTCTGGAAACACCATATATTTT.